This TCR beta chain derives from a study of T-cell reconstitution after alpha-beta-depleted transplantation in children. Whole-study results and caveats: Reportedly, only several hundred clones from non-depleted graft cells drove alpha-beta T-cell counts at about two months. It was newly produced T cells that mostly accounted for T-cell counts and diversity one year after transplant.

CDR3 length: 13 residues. With 4 bases removed from V and 4 bases from J, the gap between germline ends came to 10 bases. This sample's TCRbeta library carried unique molecular identifier barcodes. Each CDR3 protein gets one entry after TCRdb re-called the PCR reads with MiXCR. The table records 550,000 to 600,000 distinct CDR3 sequences, about 23% of them present only once. A remark on this clonotype: Its antigen is currently unknown.

The chain combines TRBV12-3 or TRBV12-4 with TRBJ1-2, with D perhaps matching TRBD1 (6 bases). This specimen was PBMCs, mostly from graft donor cells, taken 360 days after TCRalphabeta/CD19-depleted stem cell transplant. The TCR comes from a boy under three years old who had a stem cell transplant for acute myeloid leukemia, so the T cells may come from the graft donor. The CDR3 spells CASSSDRTYGYTF. CDR3 in DNA: TGTGCCAGCAGTTCCGACAGGACCTATGGCTACACCTTC.